These 7 T cell receptor beta chains were all obtained from the same sample, sequenced in a study of control samples from healthy donors and cancer patients. TCRdb's copy holds only in-frame clones and misses some; the assay was immunoSEQ multiplex PCR. The data show more than 95,000 clones, over 75% seen once. What was sequenced was PBMCs. These receptors were collected from a woman aged 50 to 65 with colorectal cancer.

This clone was detected only once. The chain joins TRBV19 to TRBJ2-2, with D possibly TRBD1 on 5 matching bases. Per germline, CDR1 LNHDA and CDR2 SQIVND (reference sequence). The CDR3 loop spans 16 amino acids. Trimming left V 0 bases short and J 6 bases short, with 14 bases between. CDR3 sequence: CASSIDPGQGAGELFF. CDR3 coding DNA: TGTGCCAGTAGTATAGATCCGGGTCAGGGCGCCGGGGAGCTGTTTTTT.

V gene TRBV14 combines with J gene TRBJ2-1; D not resolved. CDR3 size: 13 residues. Germline lookup yields CDR1 SGHDN and CDR2 FVKESK. The V end was cut by 3 bases, the J end by 6 bases, with 9 bases between. The CDR3 here is CASSHGGVNEQFF. The CDR3 region has the DNA TGTGCCAGCAGCCATGGTGGGGTCAATGAGCAGTTCTTC.

V usage is TRBV5-1 and J usage is TRBJ2-7; D is undetermined. The CDR3 has 14 amino acids. V was shortened by 4 bases and J by 4 bases, with 15 bases between the two germline ends. Looked up from germline, CDR1 is SGHRS and CDR2 is YFSETQ. CDR3 sequence reads: CASSPSTPNYEQYF. The CDR3 coding sequence is TGCGCCAGCAGCCCAAGCACCCCCAATTACGAGCAGTACTTC.

About this clone itself: The sample contains more than one DNA sequence encoding this CDR3. CDR3 DNA: TGCGCCAGCAGCTCCGGTTCTGGAAACACCATATATTTT. Translated, it gives CASSSGSGNTIYF. This chain uses TRBV5-1 with TRBJ1-3; D not resolved. V lost 3 bases and J lost 1, with 5 bases in between. Germline V gene lookup returns CDR1 SGHRS and CDR2 YFSETQ. The CDR3 is 13 residues long.

The chain has TRBV5-1 and TRBJ1-2; 8 bases map to TRBD1. After removal of 7 bases from V and 7 bases from J, the junction contained 12 bases not matched to a gene. The CDR3 has 14 amino acids. CDR1 and CDR2 (germline): SGHRS, YFSETQ. The chain's CDR3 is CASYLGQGSSGYTF. The CDR3 DNA reads TGCGCCAGCTACCTAGGACAGGGATCAAGTGGCTACACCTTC.

The rearrangement links TRBV12-3 or TRBV12-4 to TRBJ2-1; D is ambiguous. The V end lost 3 bases, the J end lost 9 bases, and 9 bases lay between the germline ends. CDR3 length: 12 amino acids. CDR3 in DNA: TGTGCCAGCAGTTTCTGGCCCGGTGAGCAGTTCTTC. It yields the protein CASSFWPGEQFF.

This clone was recorded a few times. The chain employs TRBV7-9 and TRBJ2-3; D remains ambiguous. The CDR3 sequence is 14 residues long. With 4 bases removed from V and 2 bases from J, the gap between germline ends came to 10 bases. Germline loops: CDR1 SEHNR, CDR2 FQNEAQ (reference sequence). CDR3 nucleotide sequence: TGTGCCAGCAGCTGGAACGGTTTCACAGATACGCAGTATTTT. This translates into CASSWNGFTDTQYF.